These 20 T cell receptor beta chains came from one sample sequenced in a study of regulatory T cells in long-lasting Graves disease. Time point: newly diagnosed GD, antithyroid drugs for less than 3 months. Extracted PBMC RNA gave rise to the TCR library. Both iRepertoire HTBI primers and Arm-PCR of CDR3 regions were used to build the TCR beta libraries. TCRdb processed the multiplex PCR reads anew with MiXCR; each CDR3 protein has one entry. The data show roughly 500,000 distinct CDR3 sequences, with more than 10% seen just once and roughly 8.2% held by the top ten. These same records also appear under a second study, on T cells in Graves' hyperthyroidism and ophthalmopathy.

The sequences come from peripheral blood mononuclear cells (PBMCs), collected at new diagnosis, from a patient treated with antithyroid drugs. The receptors stem from a woman between 25 and 40 years old with Graves disease.

This sequence joins TRBV18 and TRBJ2-5; no firm D call. CDR1 is KGHSH, CDR2 LQKENI, per germline. Trimming took 2 bases from V and 4 from J, leaving 11 bases between them. This CDR3 has 14 amino acids. The CDR3 sequence: CASSPNWGGETQYF. The CDR3 DNA follows: TGTGCCAGCTCACCAAACTGGGGTGGAGAGACCCAGTACTTC.

Of note for this clonotype: This clone may be a read error of a much larger clone one base away. This sequence joins TRBV28 and TRBJ2-7; a possible D gene is TRBD2 (6 bases). Germline loops: CDR1 MDHEN, CDR2 SYDVKM. This CDR3 contains 13 residues. The V gene lost 5 bases and the J gene lost 8 bases, with 16 bases spanning the gap. CDR3 loop: CASSLPPGAQQYF. The CDR3 DNA sequence: TGTGCCAGCAGTCTCCCCCCGGGAGCTCAGCAGTACTTC.

In this sample, this clonotype turned up many times. This sequence joins TRBV19 and TRBJ2-7; D gene unclear. V lost 3 bases and J 0 bases, leaving 12 bases between the germline ends. The germline V gene has CDR1 LNHDA and CDR2 SQIVND (reference sequence). The CDR3 consists of 15 residues. The CDR3 here is CASSIGQRYSYEQYF. The CDR3 coding sequence is TGTGCCAGTAGTATTGGGCAGCGCTACTCCTACGAGCAGTACTTC.

The V call is TRBV28, the J call TRBJ2-1; TRBD2 matches 11 bases. V trimming: 4 bases; J trimming: 7 bases; junction bases outside the gene matches: 9. Germline assignment: CDR1 MDHEN and CDR2 SYDVKM. The CDR3 loop spans 16 amino acids. The CDR3 is CASSSGGASGGNEQFF. CDR3 nucleotides: TGTGCCAGCAGTTCGGGGGGAGCTAGCGGGGGGAATGAGCAGTTCTTC.

This clonotype was recorded at least ten times. This chain connects TRBV24-1 to TRBJ1-4, with D unresolved. Germline CDR1 is KGHDR and CDR2 is SFDVKD. This CDR3 contains 14 residues. Trimming removed 4 bases from V and 10 bases from J, with 15 bases in between. The chain's CDR3 is CATSEAASGGKLFF. CDR3 nucleotide sequence: TGTGCCACCAGTGAGGCTGCGAGTGGAGGAAAACTGTTTTTT.

The chain couples TRBV30 to TRBJ2-2; TRBD1 aligns across 9 bases. Looked up from germline, CDR1 is GTSNPN and CDR2 is SVGIG (reference sequence). This CDR3 region has 16 residues. Trimming removed 7 bases from V and 0 bases from J; junction bases left unmatched: 9. CDR3 amino acids: CASLPWDRANTGELFF. The CDR3 DNA reads as TGTGCCTCCCTCCCCTGGGACAGGGCGAACACCGGGGAGCTGTTTTTT.

Ten or more counts support this clonotype. The chain couples TRBV19 to TRBJ2-3; 14 bases match TRBD2. Trimming cost V 5 bases and J 3 bases; bases outside gene matches: 16. Per germline, CDR1 LNHDA and CDR2 SQIVND (reference sequence). This CDR3 is 20 amino acids long. The chain's CDR3 is CASSSHLGLAGVGATDTQYF. In DNA, the CDR3 is TGTGCCAGTAGTTCCCATTTGGGACTAGCGGGAGTCGGTGCGACAGATACGCAGTATTTT.

The chain has TRBV7-9 and TRBJ1-6; D remains unclear. The V gene's germline CDR1 is SEHNR and CDR2 FQNEAQ (reference sequence). With 3 bases removed from V and 16 bases from J, the gap between germline ends came to 13 bases. CDR3 length: 12 amino acids. The CDR3 DNA follows: TGTGCCAGCAGCTTTCCGGGAAGAAGACTCCACTTT. Amino acids: CASSFPGRRLHF.

The V and J genes are TRBV28 and TRBJ2-7; TRBD2 aligns across 7 bases. Germline values: CDR1 MDHEN, CDR2 SYDVKM. V was pared by 5 bases and J by 3 bases, with 7 bases of the junction left unmatched. There are 14 residues in the CDR3. The CDR3 DNA is TGTGCCAGCAGTCCCAGGGAGGGGAACTACGAGCAGTACTTC. Its translation: CASSPREGNYEQYF.

The chain has TRBV20-1 and TRBJ1-6; D unclear. The CDR3 spans 13 residues. Trimming left V 6 bases short and J 6 bases short, with 12 bases between. From germline, CDR1 is DFQATT and CDR2 SNEGSKA (reference sequence). The CDR3 nucleotides are TGCAGTGCCGGGGTCAATATTAATTCACCCCTCCACTTT. Its translation: CSAGVNINSPLHF.

The table lists this clonotype with many counts. The J gene is TRBJ2-1, the V gene TRBV10-3; D not resolved. The V gene lost 6 bases and the J gene lost 6 bases, with 6 bases spanning the gap. The CDR3 has 11 residues. The germline V gene encodes CDR1 ENHRY and CDR2 SYGVKD. The CDR3 DNA reads TGTGCCATCAGGACTGCCAATGAGCAGTTCTTC. Protein sequence: CAIRTANEQFF.

Many counts were recorded for this clonotype. The chain carries TRBV20-1 and TRBJ1-2, with D possibly TRBD1 on 5 matching bases. The CDR3 extends over 14 amino acids. The germline V and J ends were trimmed by 5 bases and 6 bases, with 19 bases remaining between them. Per germline, CDR1 DFQATT and CDR2 SNEGSKA (reference sequence). The CDR3 DNA reads as TGCAGTGCTGACGGTAACAGGATAAGGGATGGCTACACCTTC. It specifies CSADGNRIRDGYTF.

V and J are TRBV5-1 and TRBJ2-1; D remains ambiguous. The ends were cut back, 1 base at V and 8 bases at J, with 10 bases in the middle. Germline V CDR1 and CDR2: SGHRS, YFSETQ. The CDR3 length is 13 residues. The CDR3 region is CASSLSLIDEQFF. The CDR3 nucleotides read TGCGCCAGCAGCTTGTCTCTTATAGATGAGCAGTTCTTC.

The V and J genes are TRBV6-1 and TRBJ1-4, with D possibly being TRBD1 (5 bases). This CDR3 spans 14 amino acids. Germline V gene sequence: CDR1 MNHNS, CDR2 SASEGT. Trimming pared 10 bases from V and 0 bases from J, leaving 12 bases between. The CDR3 nucleotides read TGTGCCAACAGGTCCCCAGCAACTAATGAAAAACTGTTTTTT. Residues: CANRSPATNEKLFF.

On this clonotype itself: A much larger clone differs from this one at a single base, so this may be a read error. The chain combines TRBV2 with TRBJ2-1; D is possibly TRBD1 or TRBD2 (5 bases each). V was cut by 8 bases and J by 2 bases, with 19 bases left in between. This CDR3 comprises 16 residues. Germline CDR1 is SNHLY and CDR2 is FYNNEI. For the CDR3, the DNA is TGTGCCAGCGGCCCCTGGGACCGCCCCACCTACAATGAGCAGTTCTTC. This gives the protein CASGPWDRPTYNEQFF.

The chain is built from TRBV7-3 and TRBJ2-2; the D is unclear. The CDR3 consists of 12 residues. The V end lost 5 bases, the J end lost 6 bases, and 7 bases lay between the germline ends. Germline V gives CDR1 SGHTA, CDR2 FQGTGA. The CDR3 is CASSPASGELFF. The CDR3 bases are TGTGCCAGCAGCCCAGCTTCCGGGGAGCTGTTTTTT.

This sequence joins TRBV6-2 or TRBV6-3 and TRBJ1-3; D remains ambiguous. Trimming removed 5 bases at V and 5 bases at J, with 13 bases between. Germline lookup yields CDR1 MNHEY and CDR2 SVGEGT. There are 14 residues in the CDR3. The CDR3 spells CASSERDSRNTIYF. Here the CDR3 DNA reads TGTGCCAGCAGTGAACGGGATTCCAGAAACACCATATATTTT.

In its sample, this clonotype was seen many times. This chain uses TRBV20-1 with TRBJ2-1, with 13 bases identical to TRBD2. Germline assignment: CDR1 DFQATT and CDR2 SNEGSKA (reference sequence). The CDR3 is 17 residues long. V shed 6 bases, J shed 0 bases, and the junction held 8 bases outside the gene matches. The CDR3 DNA is TGCAGTGCCTGGACTAGCGGGGGCTTGAGCTCCTACAATGAGCAGTTCTTC. Amino acid sequence: CSAWTSGGLSSYNEQFF.

This clonotype was picked up many times. The chain is built from TRBV12-3 or TRBV12-4 and TRBJ2-2; either TRBD1 or TRBD2 may fit D (5 bases each). The CDR3 is made up of 15 amino acids. V dropped 6 bases and J dropped 3 bases, with 14 bases sitting between them. CDR3 sequence (DNA): TGTGCCAGCAGGACCGGGACGGCCTACACCGGGGAGCTGTTTTTT. Its protein product is CASRTGTAYTGELFF.

This clonotype has ten or more counts. V and J are TRBV3-1 and TRBJ2-3; D gene unclear. The CDR3 consists of 14 residues. Trimming cost V 4 bases and J 8 bases, with 16 bases left between them. The V gene's germline CDR1 is LGHDT and CDR2 YNNKEL (reference sequence). CDR3 sequence: CASSLGPLVATQYF. The DNA for the CDR3 is TGTGCCAGCAGCCTCGGACCCTTGGTCGCTACGCAGTATTTT.